A selection of T cell receptor beta chains follows, all from one sample in a study of cytomegalovirus exposure and HLA in healthy donors. Method: immunoSEQ multiplex PCR; TCRdb's copy keeps in-frame clones and lacks some. The sample lists some 120,000 clones, roughly 86% seen once, with approximately 1.5% in the top ten. The sample was PBMCs. These receptors came from a man under 40 in good health and CMV-seronegative. The CDR3 runs from the conserved cysteine through the conserved F or W. Each record gives: J gene, D gene, V gene, clone size, CDR3 protein, CDR3 DNA. The D gene is left open where the match is weak. Part of the rows lack a size; the others show once, few, many or a class for expanded clones.

TRBJ2-7,TRBD2,TRBV19,many,CASSISLAGNEQYF,TGTGCCAGTAGTATTAGCCTAGCGGGGAACGAGCAGTACTTC
TRBJ1-2,-,TRBV27,once,CASSLSGWGYTF,TGTGCCAGCAGTTTATCGGGCTGGGGCTACACCTTC
TRBJ1-4,-,TRBV19,-,CASTVTTGGEEKLFF,TGTGCCAGTACCGTCACGACGGGGGGAGAAGAAAAACTGTTTTTT
TRBJ2-2,-,TRBV6-6,-,CASSYLEGANTGELFF,TGTGCCAGCAGTTATTTGGAGGGTGCGAACACCGGGGAGCTGTTTTTT
TRBJ1-1,-,TRBV20-1,-,CSATSGEAFF,TGCAGTGCCACTTCAGGTGAAGCTTTCTTT
TRBJ2-7,-,TRBV11-2,-,CASSLTRRGGEQYF,TGTGCCAGCAGCTTGACCCGCAGGGGAGGGGAGCAGTACTTC
TRBJ2-1,TRBD2,TRBV30,-,CAWSHGLAGHSYNEQFF,TGTGCCTGGAGCCACGGACTAGCGGGCCACTCCTACAATGAGCAGTTCTTC
TRBJ2-3,TRBD2,TRBV10-2,-,CASSSLGLANSDTQYF,TGCGCCAGCAGTTCCTTGGGACTAGCGAATTCAGATACGCAGTATTTT
TRBJ2-1,-,TRBV19,-,CASTLPGASSYNEQFF,TGTGCCAGTACCCTACCTGGGGCTTCCTCCTACAATGAGCAGTTCTTC
TRBJ2-7,-,TRBV6-5,-,CASSPRRGGEQYF,TGTGCCAGCAGTCCGCGCCGGGGTGGCGAGCAGTACTTC
TRBJ2-5,TRBD1,TRBV27,-,CASSFRDRVQETQYF,TGTGCCAGCAGTTTCCGGGACAGGGTTCAAGAGACCCAGTACTTC
TRBJ2-7,-,TRBV7-8,-,CASSLAGGSDEQYF,TGTGCCAGCAGCTTAGCGGGGGGTAGCGACGAGCAGTACTTC
TRBJ2-3,-,TRBV27,-,CASSPLFRAEGTDTQYF,TGTGCCAGCAGTCCCCTTTTCAGAGCGGAAGGCACAGATACGCAGTATTTT
TRBJ1-2,-,TRBV6-5,-,CASTKRLPRQTGYTF,TGTGCCAGCACCAAACGCCTACCGAGACAAACTGGCTACACCTTC
TRBJ2-1,TRBD2,TRBV6-8,-,CASSYSSSGLYNEQFF,TGTGCCAGCAGTTACTCTTCTAGCGGCTTGTACAATGAGCAGTTCTTC
TRBJ1-2,-,TRBV12-5,few,CASGFEAGYGYTF,TGTGCTAGTGGCTTCGAAGCGGGATATGGCTACACCTTC
TRBJ2-5,-,TRBV18,-,CASSPRVETQYF,TGTGCCAGCTCACCCAGGGTGGAGACCCAGTACTTC
TRBJ1-2,TRBD1,TRBV20-1,-,CSATTGVGYTF,TGCAGTGCGACGACAGGGGTGGGCTACACCTTC
TRBJ1-1,-,TRBV2,many,CASRAGRTEAFF,TGTGCCAGCAGGGCAGGGCGGACTGAAGCTTTCTTT
TRBJ2-4,TRBD2,TRBV2,-,CASSGLAETGYF,TGTGCCAGCAGTGGACTAGCGGAAACGGGGTACTTC
TRBJ1-1,TRBD1,TRBV6-4,-,CASSQGAGTEAFF,TGTGCCAGCTCCCAGGGGGCTGGCACTGAAGCTTTCTTT
TRBJ2-7,-,TRBV2,-,CASSDEAGSRYEQYF,TGTGCCAGCAGTGATGAGGCGGGATCGCGGTACGAGCAGTACTTC
TRBJ2-3,TRBD1,TRBV29-1,once,CSVDVTGFTDTQYF,TGCAGCGTGGACGTGACAGGGTTCACAGATACGCAGTATTTT